This T cell receptor (beta chain) appears in the sequencing data of a study of regulatory T cells in long-lasting Graves disease. Study results and limitations: Newly diagnosed Graves' patients exceeded persistent ones in TCR diversity.

CDR3 length: 17 amino acids. The germline V gene encodes CDR1 SGHRS and CDR2 YFSETQ. The V and J ends lost 0 bases and 2 bases, in that order; junction bases with no gene match: 10. The time point was: newly diagnosed GD, antithyroid drugs for less than 3 months. Construction of the TCR library relied on RNA isolated from PBMCs. Sequencing libraries for TCR beta were prepared with iRepertoire HTBI primers and Arm-PCR of CDR3 regions. The authors' processing: Detected in the samples were about 58 TRBV and 14 TRBJ segments. Using its own MiXCR run on the multiplex PCR reads, TCRdb lists one record per CDR3 protein. The V and J calls and clone size are TCRdb's, not the authors'. In the table there are around 470,000 distinct CDR3 sequences, less than 15% of which are singletons. This clonotype has a handful of counts. Its antigen is not identified. These data were likewise used in another study, on T cells in Graves' hyperthyroidism and ophthalmopathy. This second study notes: In validation, the model predicted ophthalmopathy. These predictions came a median approximately six months before onset.

This material consisted of peripheral blood mononuclear cells (PBMCs), taken at new diagnosis, from a patient treated with antithyroid drugs. This rearrangement joins TRBV5-1 to TRBJ1-1; TRBD1 agrees at 7 bases. The sequence came from a woman in her forties or fifties with Graves disease. The CDR3 loop reads CASSLAAGGRVNTEAFF. The CDR3 coding sequence is TGCGCCAGCAGCTTGGCCGCAGGGGGAAGGGTTAACACTGAAGCTTTCTTT.